Listed below are T cell receptor beta chains from one sample, sequenced in a study of Ad26.COV2.S vaccination and SARS-CoV-2 variants. The assay was immunoSEQ multiplex PCR, and TCRdb's table has in-frame clones only and misses some. The sample records about 680,000 clones, roughly 90% being singletons. The source material was peripheral blood, sampled in a trial of Ad26.COV2.S vaccine versus placebo. Receptor source: a person between 18 and 60 years old who received the Ad26.COV2.S COVID-19 vaccine or a placebo. The CDR3 runs from the conserved cysteine through the conserved F or W. The D gene is left open where the match is weak. Clone size is shown for a subset of rows, as once, few, many or a class of expanded clone.

>TRBV13|TRBD1|TRBJ1-6|.
CASSFRTGVNSPLHF
TGTGCCAGCAGCTTTAGGACAGGGGTGAATTCACCCCTCCACTTT
>TRBV7-9|TRBD1|TRBJ2-7|.
CASSRTGAGGTYEQYF
TGTGCCAGCAGCCGTACCGGGGCAGGGGGCACCTACGAGCAGTACTTC
>TRBV5-1|.|TRBJ1-2|.
CASSLNPAYGYTF
TGCGCCAGCAGCTTGAACCCGGCTTATGGCTACACCTTC
>TRBV19|.|TRBJ2-3|.
CASSTLPGRTSPDTQYF
TGTGCCAGTAGTACCCTTCCTGGGCGCACCTCCCCAGATACGCAGTATTTT
>TRBV9|TRBD1|TRBJ2-3|.
CASSVAGQGGDTQYF
TGTGCCAGCAGCGTAGCTGGACAGGGGGGGGATACGCAGTATTTT
>TRBV3-1/TRBV3-2|TRBD2|TRBJ2-1|once
CASSQGKPWGLAVYNEQFF
TGTGCCAGCAGCCAAGGTAAACCTTGGGGACTAGCGGTCTACAATGAGCAGTTCTTC
>TRBV7-2|TRBD1|TRBJ1-2|.
CASSLDRGGGYTF
TGTGCCAGCAGCTTAGACAGGGGTGGGGGCTACACCTTC
>TRBV9|TRBD1|TRBJ2-2|.
CASSVVGQGAATGELFF
TGTGCCAGCAGCGTAGTAGGGCAGGGGGCGGCCACCGGGGAGCTGTTTTTT
>TRBV2|.|TRBJ2-7|once
CASSEGTSDTYEQYF
TGTGCCAGCAGTGAAGGGACATCCGACACCTACGAGCAGTACTTC
>TRBV2|.|TRBJ2-7|.
CATTSVEQYF
TGTGCTACGACCTCCGTCGAGCAGTACTTC
>TRBV27|.|TRBJ2-7|.
CASSLSGRAIYEQYF
TGTGCCAGCAGTTTATCGGGCAGGGCGATCTACGAGCAGTACTTC
>TRBV6-2/TRBV6-3|.|TRBJ2-3|.
CASSYSGERLGTDTQYF
TGTGCCAGCAGTTATTCGGGGGAGCGCCTGGGCACAGATACGCAGTATTTT
>TRBV19|.|TRBJ1-5|.
CASSNRVSNQPQHF
TGTGCCAGTAGTAATAGAGTTAGCAATCAGCCCCAGCATTTT
>TRBV27|.|TRBJ1-6|.
CASSLGTTGNSPLHF
TGTGCCAGCAGTCTTGGGACTACGGGTAATTCACCCCTCCACTTT
>TRBV19|.|TRBJ2-3|.
CASSTGPPDTQYF
TGTGCCAGTAGTACGGGGCCTCCAGATACGCAGTATTTT
>TRBV30|.|TRBJ2-3|.
CAWSRAGASTDTQYF
TGTGCCTGGAGTAGGGCTGGGGCTAGCACAGATACGCAGTATTTT
>TRBV30|TRBD1|TRBJ1-6|.
CAWSLDRAHNSPLHF
TGTGCCTGGTCCTTGGACAGGGCACATAATTCACCCCTCCACTTT
>TRBV5-4|TRBD1|TRBJ2-7|few
CASQLPDRVEQYF
TGTGCCAGCCAACTCCCGGACAGGGTCGAGCAGTACTTC
>TRBV5-1|.|TRBJ1-2|.
CASSLGPGGGYGYTF
TGCGCCAGCAGCTTGGGGCCCGGGGGCGGCTATGGCTACACCTTC
>TRBV30|.|TRBJ1-1|.
CAWRGRGWTEAFF
TGTGCCTGGAGGGGCAGGGGATGGACTGAAGCTTTCTTT
>TRBV6-5|.|TRBJ1-4|.
CATSVPGNNEKLFF
TGTGCGACCTCAGTACCAGGGAATAATGAAAAACTGTTTTTT
>TRBV5-5|TRBD2|TRBJ2-1|.
CASSAGLALNNEQFF
TGTGCCAGCAGCGCGGGACTAGCGCTTAACAATGAGCAGTTCTTC